These 18 T cell receptor beta chains were all obtained from the same sample, sequenced in a study of regulatory T cells in long-lasting Graves disease. Libraries of TCR beta came from iRepertoire HTBI primers plus Arm-PCR of CDR3 regions. TCRdb re-called the multiplex PCR reads with MiXCR, one entry per CDR3 protein. The sample has 300,000 to 350,000 distinct CDR3 sequences, around a fifth seen once. Time point meaning: persistent/refractory GD, antithyroid drugs over 5 years with positive TRAb. Extracted PBMC RNA gave rise to the TCR library. The specimen comprised peripheral blood mononuclear cells (PBMCs), sampled when the disease was refractory, from a patient treated with antithyroid drugs. The receptors shown here come from a female donor with Graves disease.

This clonotype came up many times. The chain joins TRBV6-1 to TRBJ2-7, with 7 bases matching TRBD1. This CDR3 has 15 residues. Trimming took 7 bases from V and 6 from J; bases not matched to a gene: 15. The germline V gene encodes CDR1 MNHNS and CDR2 SASEGT. CDR3 sequence reads: CASNPQGIRGSEQYF. CDR3 nucleotide sequence: TGTGCCAGCAACCCACAGGGGATTAGGGGCTCCGAGCAGTACTTC.

V and J are TRBV4-1 and TRBJ2-6; D is tentatively TRBD1 or TRBD2 (6 bases each). Per germline, CDR1 MGHRA and CDR2 YSYEKL. The CDR3 loop spans 17 amino acids. V lost 3 bases and J lost 1, with 13 bases in between. CDR3 nucleotides: TGCGCCAGCAGCCAGGTAACAGGGAGGTCTGGGGCCAACGTCCTGACTTTC. Translation gives CASSQVTGRSGANVLTF.

The rearrangement uses TRBV12-3 or TRBV12-4 and TRBJ1-2; D remains ambiguous. This CDR3 contains 13 residues. Trimming shortened V by 5 bases and J by 1 base, and 8 bases separated the two germline ends. CDR3 nucleotide sequence: TGTGCCAGCAGTCAGATCCTTAACTATGGCTACACCTTC. It yields the protein CASSQILNYGYTF.

This clonotype occurred a few times. CDR3 amino acids: CAWSGGTGREPQHF. In DNA form, the CDR3 reads TGTGCCTGGAGTGGTGGGACAGGGAGGGAGCCCCAGCATTTT. The chain carries TRBV30 and TRBJ1-5, with 9 bases matching TRBD1. V lost 1 base and J lost 8; bases outside the gene matches: 6. CDR3 length: 14 residues. Germline V lookup: CDR1 GTSNPN, CDR2 SVGIG (reference sequence).

The chain recombines TRBV5-5 with TRBJ2-7, with D tentatively TRBD1 or TRBD2 (5 bases each). The V and J ends lost 4 bases and 3 bases respectively, with 14 bases between them. The length of the CDR3 is 14 residues. In germline, CDR1 is SGHKS, CDR2 YYEKEE (reference sequence). The DNA for the CDR3 is TGTGCCAGCAGCAACCGGGACCCTGTCTACGAGCAGTACTTC. This translates into CASSNRDPVYEQYF.

This clonotype was detected many times. The rearrangement links TRBV2 to TRBJ1-1; weak D call: TRBD1 (5 bases). This CDR3 is built from 18 residues. Trimming removed 1 base at V and 0 bases at J, with 18 bases between. Germline CDR1 and CDR2: SNHLY and FYNNEI. This CDR3 reads CASSEGGEGADLNTEAFF. The CDR3 coding sequence is TGTGCCAGCAGTGAAGGAGGGGAGGGAGCGGACCTGAACACTGAAGCTTTCTTT. Looking up the rest from reference TRBV2 and TRBJ1-1 gives the full variable domain: EPEVTQTPSHQVTQMGQEVILRCVPISNHLYFYWYRQILGQKVEFLVSFYNNEISEKSEIFDDQFSVERPDGSNFTLKIRSTKLEDSAMYFCASSEGGEGADLNTEAFFGQGTRLTVV.

The V gene is TRBV19, the J gene TRBJ2-7; 13 positions agree with TRBD2. The CDR3 is made up of 15 amino acids. V lost 3 bases, J lost 2 bases, and 1 base stayed unmatched. Germline CDR1 and CDR2: LNHDA and SQIVND (reference sequence). DNA for the CDR3: TGTGCCAGTAGTATTGGGACTAGCGGGACCTACGAGCAGTACTTC. Its translation: CASSIGTSGTYEQYF.

The chain uses TRBV19 and TRBJ1-2; maybe TRBD1 (6 bases). The CDR3 runs 15 residues. Germline V gives CDR1 LNHDA, CDR2 SQIVND (reference sequence). Trimming left V 1 base short and J 4 bases short, with 13 bases between. The CDR3 loop is CASSIAPTGSYGYTF. CDR3 DNA: TGTGCCAGTAGTATAGCCCCTACAGGGAGCTATGGCTACACCTTC.

V is TRBV7-9 and J is TRBJ2-7, with D possibly called TRBD1 or TRBD2 (5 bases each). This CDR3 has 14 amino acids. In germline, CDR1 is SEHNR, CDR2 FQNEAQ (reference sequence). V was clipped by 8 bases and J by 6 bases, with 20 bases between them. The CDR3 loop is CASSWTGRLGEQYF. The CDR3 DNA reads as TGTGCCAGCTCTTGGACGGGGCGTCTCGGCGAGCAGTACTTC.

In this sample, this clonotype turned up a few times. This chain connects TRBV27 to TRBJ1-5; 8 bases fit TRBD1. Losses at the gene ends were 5 bases for V and 3 bases for J; bases not matched to a gene: 15. CDR1 and CDR2 from the germline V gene are MNHEY and SMNVEV (reference sequence). The CDR3 totals 18 residues. CDR3 sequence: CASSPTSTGTGSNQPQHF. The CDR3 DNA reads TGTGCCAGCAGTCCCACCTCGACCGGGACAGGTTCCAATCAGCCCCAGCATTTT.

This sequence joins TRBV6-5 and TRBJ2-7; D may be TRBD1 or TRBD2 (5 bases each). V gave up 2 bases and J gave up 0 bases, with 14 bases separating them. Germline V CDR1 and CDR2: MNHEY, SVGAGI. The CDR3 is made up of 16 amino acids. CDR3 coding DNA: TGTGCCAGCAGTTACGGGACGGTCATCAGCTCCTACGAGCAGTACTTC. Amino acids: CASSYGTVISSYEQYF.

V is TRBV7-2 and J is TRBJ2-5; 8 nucleotides align to TRBD2. Losses at the gene ends were 6 bases for V and 5 bases for J; bases not matched to a gene: 5. Per the germline V gene, CDR1 is SGHTA and CDR2 is FQGNSA. The CDR3 consists of 13 residues. CDR3 in amino acids: CASRRGVWETQYF. CDR3 nucleotide sequence: TGTGCCAGCAGGCGGGGGGTCTGGGAGACCCAGTACTTC.

Many counts were recorded for this clonotype. The chain links TRBV30 to TRBJ1-4; D unclear. Germline V gene lookup returns CDR1 GTSNPN and CDR2 SVGIG (reference sequence). This CDR3 region has 11 residues. The CDR3 spells CALGKNEKLFF. DNA of the CDR3: TGTGCGCTGGGAAAGAATGAAAAACTGTTTTTT.

In its sample, this clonotype was seen many times. This chain joins TRBV24-1 and TRBJ1-2, with 8 nucleotides matching TRBD1. This CDR3 region has 13 residues. The V segment lost 3 bases and the J segment 8 bases; nucleotides outside the gene matches: 4. The germline V gene encodes CDR1 KGHDR and CDR2 SFDVKD. Written as DNA, the CDR3 is TGTGCCACCAGTGATGGGACAGGTCGGGGCTACACCTTC. Its protein product is CATSDGTGRGYTF.

In this sample, this clonotype turned up many times. V gene TRBV12-3 or TRBV12-4 combines with J gene TRBJ2-5, with 13 bases aligning to TRBD2. Germline trimming cut 5 bases from V and 2 bases from J; bases unmatched to any gene: 8. This CDR3 spans 17 amino acids. The CDR3 loop is CASSRGLAGVGQETQYF. Here the CDR3 DNA reads TGTGCCAGCAGTCGAGGACTAGCGGGAGTAGGGCAAGAGACCCAGTACTTC.

The count of this clonotype is one. The V and J genes are TRBV9 and TRBJ1-2, with 10 bases identical to TRBD1. From germline, CDR1 is SGDLS and CDR2 YYNGEE. V shed 4 bases and J 8 bases; nucleotides not matched to a gene: 17. The CDR3 spans 17 residues. CDR3 residues: CASSLKGQGVVTGGYTF. CDR3 nucleotide sequence: TGTGCCAGCAGCCTTAAAGGACAGGGGGTTGTAACGGGCGGCTACACCTTC. The full variable domain, its missing parts supplied by reference TRBV9 and TRBJ1-2, is DSGVTQTPKHLITATGQRVTLRCSPRSGDLSVYWYQQSLDQGLQFLIQYYNGEERAKGNILERFSAQQFPDLHSELNLSSLELGDSALYFCASSLKGQGVVTGGYTFGSGTRLTVV.

This clonotype was seen only a few times. The chain has TRBV19 and TRBJ2-5; either TRBD1 or TRBD2 may fit D (6 bases each). Trimming shortened V by 5 bases and J by 5 bases, and 15 bases separated the two germline ends. CDR3 length: 14 amino acids. Germline assignment: CDR1 LNHDA and CDR2 SQIVND (reference sequence). CDR3 sequence reads: CASSAPGAKETQYF. The CDR3 bases are TGTGCCAGTAGTGCCCCGGGGGCGAAGGAGACCCAGTACTTC.

The chain employs TRBV7-9 and TRBJ1-1, with D perhaps matching TRBD1 (5 bases). Trimming removed 5 bases from V and 5 bases from J, with 18 bases in between. Germline values: CDR1 SEHNR, CDR2 FQNEAQ (reference sequence). The CDR3 is 15 amino acids. The CDR3 sequence: CASSQKLGVRTEAFF. For the CDR3, the DNA is TGTGCCAGCAGCCAAAAGTTGGGGGTCCGGACTGAAGCTTTCTTT. The full variable domain, in which reference TRBV7-9 and TRBJ1-1 provide the parts outside the CDR3, is DTGVSQNPRHKITKRGQNVTFRCDPISEHNRLYWYRQTLGQGPEFLTYFQNEAQLEKSRLLSDRFSAERPKGSFSTLEIQRTEQGDSAMYLCASSQKLGVRTEAFFGQGTRLTVV.